This TCR beta chain was sequenced during a study of CD8+ T cells in alopecia areata. Both CD4+ and CD8+ T cells were separated by sorting PBMCs. Study observations and caveats: Lesional scalp displayed greater clonality than normal scalp, most notably in alopecia totalis/universalis. Unlike in mice, where it was clearer, TCR sharing across patients was less clear, possibly HLA-related.

The CDR3 is 12 residues long. The ends were cut back, 1 base at V and 8 bases at J, with 9 bases in the middle. Germline lookup yields CDR1 SGHVS and CDR2 FNYEAQ. RNA extraction and reverse transcription yielded cDNA as sequencing template. This table comes from immunoSEQ multiplex PCR, and its TCRdb copy is limited to in-frame clones, with some not included. The sample lists 100,000 to 150,000 clones, 55% to 65% seen once, with 2.8% in the top ten. Comments on this clone: Its cognate antigen is unknown.

This clonotype was sampled from a human donor in good health. The J gene is TRBJ2-7, the V gene TRBV7-6, with D unresolved. Sequencing was performed on CD4+ T cells sorted from blood. Here the CDR3 DNA reads TGTGCCAGCAGCTTAGGAGGTACGAAGCAGTACTTC. Translation: CASSLGGTKQYF.